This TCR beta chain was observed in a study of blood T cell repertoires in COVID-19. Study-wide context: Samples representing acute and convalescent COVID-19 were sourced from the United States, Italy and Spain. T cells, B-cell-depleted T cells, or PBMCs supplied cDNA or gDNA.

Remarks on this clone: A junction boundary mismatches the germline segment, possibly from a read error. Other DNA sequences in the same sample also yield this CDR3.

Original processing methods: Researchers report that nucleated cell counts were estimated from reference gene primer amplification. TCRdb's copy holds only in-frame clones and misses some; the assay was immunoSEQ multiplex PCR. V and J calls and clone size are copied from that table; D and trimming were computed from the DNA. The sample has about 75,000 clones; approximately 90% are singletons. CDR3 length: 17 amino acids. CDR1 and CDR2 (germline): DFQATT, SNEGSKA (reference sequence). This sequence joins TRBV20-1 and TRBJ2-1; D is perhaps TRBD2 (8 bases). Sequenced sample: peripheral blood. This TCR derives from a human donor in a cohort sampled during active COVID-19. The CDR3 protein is CSASIPYREGAYNEQFF. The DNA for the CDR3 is TGCAGTGCTAGTATCCCTTATCGGGAGGGGGCCTATAATGAGCAGTTCTTC.